This is a list of T cell receptor beta chains from one sample in a study of human T cells and chemical hapten exposure. TCRdb called the RACE reads again in MiXCR, with one record for every CDR3 protein. This table holds about 350,000 distinct CDR3 sequences, approximately 5% found once. This specimen consisted of whole blood, obtained in connection with sensitization to the hapten diphenylcyclopropenone (DPC). The receptor source for this set is a woman younger than 30 with alopecia areata. Some clones in this sample may be carry-over from other donors' samples. CDR3s include the opening cysteine and the closing phenylalanine or tryptophan. D genes are given only for firm matches. Size tells how often a clone was seen (once, few, many) or the class of an expanded clone, and some rows leave it out.

clone size: few; D gene: TRBD1; V gene: TRBV6-2/TRBV6-3; J gene: TRBJ1-2; CDR3 DNA: TGTGCCAGCAGTTACCTAAGATACCGGGACAGGGGCTACCCCTATGGCTACACCTTC; CDR3 protein: CASSYLRYRDRGYPYGYTF
clone size: many; D gene: NA; V gene: TRBV4-2; J gene: TRBJ2-6; CDR3 DNA: TGTGCCAGCAGCCAAGATGAAGGCGCTGGGGCCAACGTCCTGACTTTC; CDR3 protein: CASSQDEGAGANVLTF
clone size: NA; D gene: NA; V gene: TRBV19; J gene: TRBJ1-5; CDR3 DNA: TGTGCCAGTAGTCCTCGTACTAGCAATCAGCCCCAGCATTTT; CDR3 protein: CASSPRTSNQPQHF
clone size: few; D gene: NA; V gene: TRBV3-1; J gene: TRBJ1-1; CDR3 DNA: TGTGCCAGCAGCCAACTGCGTGGGACCGCGAACACTGAAGCTTTCTTT; CDR3 protein: CASSQLRGTANTEAFF
clone size: many; D gene: NA; V gene: TRBV29-1; J gene: TRBJ2-1; CDR3 DNA: TGCAGCGTTGAAGGGGGGACCCATTCCTACAATGAGCAGTTCTTC; CDR3 protein: CSVEGGTHSYNEQFF
clone size: NA; D gene: TRBD1; V gene: TRBV7-2; J gene: TRBJ1-2; CDR3 DNA: TGTGCCAGCAGCTTAGGCGGACAGGGGGACTATGGCTACACCTTC; CDR3 protein: CASSLGGQGDYGYTF
clone size: few; D gene: NA; V gene: TRBV7-9; J gene: TRBJ1-5; CDR3 DNA: TGTGCCAGCAGCTTAGGTCTGGGAGGGTGGCAGCCCCAGCATTTT; CDR3 protein: CASSLGLGGWQPQHF
clone size: few; D gene: NA; V gene: TRBV2; J gene: TRBJ2-7; CDR3 DNA: TGTGCCACAGGGGCGGGGAGCTCCTACGAGCAGTACTTC; CDR3 protein: CATGAGSSYEQYF
clone size: few; D gene: NA; V gene: TRBV29-1; J gene: TRBJ1-1; CDR3 DNA: TGCAGCGTTACCGGGACACGGGCTGAAGCTTTCTTT; CDR3 protein: CSVTGTRAEAFF
clone size: many; D gene: NA; V gene: TRBV6-2/TRBV6-3; J gene: TRBJ1-1; CDR3 DNA: TGTGCCAGCAGTTACACGGAGGACACTGAAGCTTTCTTT; CDR3 protein: CASSYTEDTEAFF
clone size: NA; D gene: NA; V gene: TRBV6-1; J gene: TRBJ1-1; CDR3 DNA: TGTGCCAGCAGTCCGAGGGCGGGCCTCGAAGCTTTCTTT; CDR3 protein: CASSPRAGLEAFF
clone size: NA; D gene: NA; V gene: TRBV25-1; J gene: TRBJ2-7; CDR3 DNA: TGTGCCAGCAGTGGCTCAGGGTCGATGTACGAGCAGTACTTC; CDR3 protein: CASSGSGSMYEQYF
clone size: many; D gene: NA; V gene: TRBV7-9; J gene: TRBJ2-3; CDR3 DNA: TGTGCCAGCAGCTTACAGGTGCAGGGGGGAGATACGCAGTATTTT; CDR3 protein: CASSLQVQGGDTQYF
clone size: many; D gene: NA; V gene: TRBV28; J gene: TRBJ1-1; CDR3 DNA: TGTGCCAGCAGTTCCCTAGGTCCTGAAGCTTTCTTT; CDR3 protein: CASSSLGPEAFF
clone size: few; D gene: NA; V gene: TRBV20-1; J gene: TRBJ1-5; CDR3 DNA: TGCAGTGCTAGAGATCCTGAAGTCAATCAGCCCCAGCATTTT; CDR3 protein: CSARDPEVNQPQHF
clone size: few; D gene: TRBD1; V gene: TRBV4-3; J gene: TRBJ2-1; CDR3 DNA: TGCGCCAGCAGCCAAGGACAGGGGGAGTACAATGAGCAGTTCTTC; CDR3 protein: CASSQGQGEYNEQFF
clone size: many; D gene: NA; V gene: TRBV10-3; J gene: TRBJ2-3; CDR3 DNA: TGTGCCACCTCAGGGTACCAAGATACGCAGTATTTT; CDR3 protein: CATSGYQDTQYF
clone size: NA; D gene: NA; V gene: TRBV5-1; J gene: TRBJ2-5; CDR3 DNA: TGCGCCAGCAGCTTTCAAAGCTTAGTACAAGAGACCCAGTACTTC; CDR3 protein: CASSFQSLVQETQYF
clone size: few; D gene: NA; V gene: TRBV2; J gene: TRBJ2-3; CDR3 DNA: TGTGCCAGCAGTGAAGGCCAGGTCTACACAGATACGCAGTATTTT; CDR3 protein: CASSEGQVYTDTQYF
clone size: few; D gene: TRBD1; V gene: TRBV28; J gene: TRBJ1-4; CDR3 DNA: TGTGCCAGCAGTTCCGGGACAGATTCCTTAGGCCTGTTTTTT; CDR3 protein: CASSSGTDSLGLFF
clone size: few; D gene: NA; V gene: TRBV9; J gene: TRBJ1-5; CDR3 DNA: TGTGCCAGCAGCGTAAGGGGGGAAGGGCAGCCCCAGCATTTT; CDR3 protein: CASSVRGEGQPQHF
clone size: many; D gene: NA; V gene: TRBV10-1; J gene: TRBJ2-7; CDR3 DNA: TGCGCCATCGACTACGAGCAGTACTTC; CDR3 protein: CAIDYEQYF
clone size: NA; D gene: NA; V gene: TRBV15; J gene: TRBJ2-1; CDR3 DNA: TGTGCCACCAGCAGAGAGGGACCCACAGCTGAAACCTACAATGAGCAGTTCTTC; CDR3 protein: CATSREGPTAETYNEQFF
clone size: many; D gene: TRBD1; V gene: TRBV5-1; J gene: TRBJ1-2; CDR3 DNA: TGCGCCAGCAGCCCGGAGGTCGGGACAGTGATCTATGGCTACACCTTC; CDR3 protein: CASSPEVGTVIYGYTF
clone size: NA; D gene: NA; V gene: TRBV6-4; J gene: TRBJ1-1; CDR3 DNA: TGTGCCAGCAGAGTACAGGATACAACGAACACTGAAGCTTTCTTT; CDR3 protein: CASRVQDTTNTEAFF
clone size: many; D gene: NA; V gene: TRBV4-3; J gene: TRBJ1-3; CDR3 DNA: TGCGCCAGCAGCCCATTCCAGGGAAACACCATATATTTT; CDR3 protein: CASSPFQGNTIYF
clone size: many; D gene: NA; V gene: TRBV3-1; J gene: TRBJ2-7; CDR3 DNA: TGTGCCAGCAGCCAGGGACCACGCGGGCAGTACTTC; CDR3 protein: CASSQGPRGQYF
clone size: many; D gene: NA; V gene: TRBV6-5; J gene: TRBJ1-3; CDR3 DNA: TGTGCCAGCAGTTACTCCGGACAGATCTCTGGAAACACCATATATTTT; CDR3 protein: CASSYSGQISGNTIYF
clone size: NA; D gene: NA; V gene: TRBV7-2; J gene: TRBJ1-1; CDR3 DNA: TGTGCCAGCAGCTTAAGGGGTCTGACGGGCAGCCGGCCCAACACTGAAGCTTTCTTT; CDR3 protein: CASSLRGLTGSRPNTEAFF
clone size: few; D gene: NA; V gene: TRBV3-1; J gene: TRBJ1-1; CDR3 DNA: TGTGCCAGCAGCCCGGGATGGACTGAAGCTTTCTTT; CDR3 protein: CASSPGWTEAFF
clone size: many; D gene: TRBD2; V gene: TRBV20-1; J gene: TRBJ2-7; CDR3 DNA: TGCAGTGCTAGGGCGACTAGCGGGGGCCATTACGAGCAGTACTTC; CDR3 protein: CSARATSGGHYEQYF
clone size: NA; D gene: TRBD1; V gene: TRBV29-1; J gene: TRBJ1-1; CDR3 DNA: TGCAGCGTTGAAGATAAAGTAATCCAGGGGGACAGGGTTGCTTTCTTT; CDR3 protein: CSVEDKVIQGDRVAFF
clone size: NA; D gene: NA; V gene: TRBV9; J gene: TRBJ1-2; CDR3 DNA: TGTGCCAGCAGCGTAGTTTCTAACTATGGCTACACCTTC; CDR3 protein: CASSVVSNYGYTF
clone size: NA; D gene: NA; V gene: TRBV5-8; J gene: TRBJ1-2; CDR3 DNA: TGTGCCAGCAGACTCGTATCAGGGATCTACTATGGCTACACCTTC; CDR3 protein: CASRLVSGIYYGYTF
clone size: many; D gene: NA; V gene: TRBV4-1; J gene: TRBJ1-2; CDR3 DNA: TGCGCCAGCAGCCGCGCCGGGGGCCCTGGCTATGGCTACACCTTC; CDR3 protein: CASSRAGGPGYGYTF
clone size: few; D gene: NA; V gene: TRBV24-1; J gene: TRBJ2-3; CDR3 DNA: TGTGCCGCCGGGACCTACCTATCGAGGGCAGATACGCAGTATTTT; CDR3 protein: CAAGTYLSRADTQYF
clone size: NA; D gene: NA; V gene: TRBV12-3/TRBV12-4; J gene: TRBJ2-1; CDR3 DNA: TGTGCCAGCACCACTTGGGGCGGGAATGAGCAGTTCTTC; CDR3 protein: CASTTWGGNEQFF
clone size: many; D gene: NA; V gene: TRBV5-1; J gene: TRBJ1-2; CDR3 DNA: TGCGCCAGCGGCCTGGCGTTTGGCATACAGTCCTATGGCTACACCTTC; CDR3 protein: CASGLAFGIQSYGYTF
clone size: few; D gene: TRBD1; V gene: TRBV28; J gene: TRBJ1-5; CDR3 DNA: TGTGCCAGCAGCCCGATTAAACAGGGGGTTAGCAATCAGCCCCAGCATTTT; CDR3 protein: CASSPIKQGVSNQPQHF
clone size: few; D gene: TRBD2; V gene: TRBV27; J gene: TRBJ2-1; CDR3 DNA: TGTGCCAGCACCCCCGGACTAGCGGGGGTCTATGAGCAGTTCTTC; CDR3 protein: CASTPGLAGVYEQFF
clone size: many; D gene: NA; V gene: TRBV29-1; J gene: TRBJ2-3; CDR3 DNA: TGCAGCGTCAACAGGCAGGGGTTGCAGTATTTT; CDR3 protein: CSVNRQGLQYF
clone size: many; D gene: NA; V gene: TRBV6-5; J gene: TRBJ2-7; CDR3 DNA: TGTGCCAGCAGTTACTACCGGAAGGACGGGAGCTCCTACGAGCAGTACTTC; CDR3 protein: CASSYYRKDGSSYEQYF
clone size: many; D gene: NA; V gene: TRBV7-9; J gene: TRBJ2-7; CDR3 DNA: TGTGCCAGCAGCTTTTGGACAGCTCCATCCTACGAGCAGTACTTC; CDR3 protein: CASSFWTAPSYEQYF
clone size: many; D gene: TRBD1; V gene: TRBV7-3; J gene: TRBJ1-5; CDR3 DNA: TGTGCCAGCAGCCCTCGACAGGGCACTCAGCCCCAGCATTTT; CDR3 protein: CASSPRQGTQPQHF
clone size: NA; D gene: TRBD1; V gene: TRBV18; J gene: TRBJ1-6; CDR3 DNA: TGTGCCAGCTCACCACAGGCCGGGACAGGATATTCACCCCTCCACTTT; CDR3 protein: CASSPQAGTGYSPLHF
clone size: NA; D gene: NA; V gene: TRBV7-2; J gene: TRBJ2-7; CDR3 DNA: TGTGCCAGCAGCTTCCCCCGGGACAAAAGCTCCTACGAGCAGTACTTC; CDR3 protein: CASSFPRDKSSYEQYF
clone size: many; D gene: NA; V gene: TRBV29-1; J gene: TRBJ1-4; CDR3 DNA: TGCAGCGTGGAGGCCGCAACTAATGAAAAACTGTTTTTT; CDR3 protein: CSVEAATNEKLFF
clone size: many; D gene: TRBD1; V gene: TRBV27; J gene: TRBJ1-2; CDR3 DNA: TGTGCCAGCAGACATGACGCAGGGGGTATCTATGGCTACACCTTC; CDR3 protein: CASRHDAGGIYGYTF
clone size: few; D gene: NA; V gene: TRBV10-3; J gene: TRBJ1-1; CDR3 DNA: TGTGCCATCAGTGAAGGAAGGGGAACTGAAGCTTTCTTT; CDR3 protein: CAISEGRGTEAFF
clone size: few; D gene: NA; V gene: TRBV5-1; J gene: TRBJ1-1; CDR3 DNA: TGCGCCAGCAGCTTCATGGAAAACACTGAAGCTTTCTTT; CDR3 protein: CASSFMENTEAFF
clone size: NA; D gene: NA; V gene: TRBV7-9; J gene: TRBJ2-7; CDR3 DNA: TGTGCCAGCAGCTATAGACAAACAGGGTCCGAGCAGTACTTC; CDR3 protein: CASSYRQTGSEQYF
clone size: few; D gene: TRBD2; V gene: TRBV5-1; J gene: TRBJ2-2; CDR3 DNA: TGCGCCAGCAGCCCAGGACGGTTAGCGGGGCTTAACACCGGGGAGCTGTTTTTT; CDR3 protein: CASSPGRLAGLNTGELFF
clone size: medium-sized; D gene: TRBD1; V gene: TRBV20-1; J gene: TRBJ1-2; CDR3 DNA: TGCAGTGCTGGGGGACAGGGGATCGGCTACACCTTC; CDR3 protein: CSAGGQGIGYTF
clone size: many; D gene: NA; V gene: TRBV21-1; J gene: TRBJ2-3; CDR3 DNA: TGTGCCAGCAGACCGGGGCCGCGCACAGATACGCAGTATTTT; CDR3 protein: CASRPGPRTDTQYF
clone size: few; D gene: TRBD2; V gene: TRBV20-1; J gene: TRBJ2-3; CDR3 DNA: TGCAGTGCTTTAGTAGCGGGTAGGGCAGATACGCAGTATTTT; CDR3 protein: CSALVAGRADTQYF